The source of this TCR beta chain is a study of breast tumors, draining lymph nodes, adjacent tissues. General study points: Tumor and nontumor repertoires were significantly more similar in luminal-like than in basal-like breast cancer. Tumor T cell lymph node origin was a supported hypothesis, not proven.

V lost 3 bases, J lost 4 bases, and 15 bases lay in between. Germline CDR1 is MDHEN and CDR2 is SYDVKM. CDR3 size: 15 residues. TCRdb re-called the multiplex PCR reads with MiXCR, one entry per CDR3 protein. The data contain about 19,000 distinct CDR3 sequences, 43% of them singletons. This clonotype was detected many times. Its antigen is undetermined. The sequence came from a female donor with breast cancer. Some clones in this sample may be carry-over from other donors' samples. The sequenced material came from breast tumor tissue. The genes are TRBV28 and TRBJ1-2; no clear D. The CDR3 coding sequence is TGTGCCAGCAGTTTGATTACAGCCAAAATCTATGGCTACACCTTC. This codes for CASSLITAKIYGYTF.